This T cell receptor (beta chain) was obtained from a study of cytomegalovirus exposure and HLA in healthy donors. As for this clone: Its antigen is not identified.

60 Vbeta and 13 Jbeta primers were used in PCR. The method was immunoSEQ multiplex PCR; TCRdb's version includes in-frame clones alone and lacks a portion of them. This sample yields more than 85,000 clones, of which over 65% are seen a single time; roughly an eighth belongs to the top ten. Trimming cost V 7 bases and J 4 bases, with 17 bases left between them. CDR3 length: 14 residues. The germline gives CDR1 MNHNY, CDR2 SVGAGI (reference sequence). Study results and caveats: What TCR beta sequences reportedly achieved was accurate prediction of HLA-A and HLA-B alleles in most subjects.

The sequencing input was PBMCs. This clonotype originated in a man aged 25-45 years in good health and CMV-seropositive. V usage is TRBV6-6 and J usage is TRBJ2-7; D might be TRBD1 (7 bases). The CDR3 DNA is TGTGCCAGCACTAATACAGGGGAGGTTTACGAGCAGTACTTC. This codes for CASTNTGEVYEQYF.